This entry is about one T cell receptor beta chain. These data are taken from a study of CD8 T cells in Susac syndrome. Sequencing of TCR beta was performed on blood CD8+ and CD4+ T cells. The multiple sclerosis controls were treatment-naive patients affected by stable or active relapsing-remitting disease. RNA totalling roughly 0.45 to 1 ug underwent reverse transcription with random hexamers. Amplification of TCR beta CDR3 across 54 Vbeta and 13 Jbeta was performed with immunoSEQ multiplex PCR. MiXCR was run by TCRdb on the immunoSEQ multiplex PCR reads, yielding one entry per CDR3 protein. This table has approximately 200,000 distinct CDR3 sequences, approximately 96% appearing once. The receptor was derived from a human donor with multiple sclerosis. Sequencing was performed on CD4+ T cells from PBMCs.

CDR3 bases: TGTGCCAGCAGCCAAGTGGTTGAAAAACTGTTTTTT. Residues: CASSQVVEKLFF. V gene TRBV3-1 combines with J gene TRBJ1-4, with D unresolved. The germline gives CDR1 LGHDT, CDR2 YNNKEL (reference sequence). Trimming left V 1 base short and J 7 bases short, with 4 bases between. The CDR3 length is 12 residues.